A single sample gave rise to the 18 T cell receptor beta chains below, sequenced in a study of T cells in Graves' hyperthyroidism and ophthalmopathy. Amplification of TCR beta CDR3 regions used RNA as the template. HTBI primers were employed in a first-round RT-PCR of the TCR CDR3. Using its own MiXCR run on the multiplex PCR reads, TCRdb lists one record per CDR3 protein. The repertoire holds almost 600,000 distinct CDR3 sequences, with over 11% as singletons. Sequenced: blood. The receptors were gathered from a woman in her twenties or thirties with Graves' hyperthyroidism that later progressed to Graves' ophthalmopathy.

This chain joins TRBV12-5 and TRBJ1-1; D remains unclear. The germline CDR1 and CDR2 sequences are LGHNT and FRNRAP. Between the trimmed V and J ends, which lost 3 bases and 8 bases, there was a span of 7 bases. The CDR3 has 11 residues. As DNA, the CDR3 is TGTGCTAGTGGTTTATTAGGGGAAGCTTTCTTT. Translation: CASGLLGEAFF.

The chain combines TRBV5-1 with TRBJ2-5; 14 bases agree with TRBD2. In germline, CDR1 is SGHRS, CDR2 YFSETQ. This CDR3 has 16 residues. The ends lost 0 bases at V and 4 bases at J; junction bases unmatched: 2. The CDR3 loop reads CASSLGGTSGRETQYF. The CDR3 DNA is TGCGCCAGCAGCTTGGGAGGGACTAGCGGGAGAGAGACCCAGTACTTC.

This clonotype occurred a few times. The gene calls are TRBV7-9 and TRBJ2-7; D remains ambiguous. The V gene's germline CDR1 is SEHNR and CDR2 FQNEAQ (reference sequence). Trimming removed 8 bases at V and 1 base at J, with 21 bases between. The CDR3 runs 16 residues. CDR3 in DNA: TGTGCCAGCGGCTCCACTCCGTGGACGGAATCCTACGAGCAGTACTTC. Translation: CASGSTPWTESYEQYF.

This clonotype was counted at least ten times. This CDR3 is CASSPTSGGDFGGRDGYTF. In DNA, the CDR3 is TGTGCCAGCTCCCCTACTTCCGGGGGCGATTTCGGTGGTCGGGATGGCTACACCTTC. V and J are TRBV18 and TRBJ1-2; TRBD1 is a possible D gene (6 bases). The CDR3 loop spans 19 amino acids. Germline assignment: CDR1 KGHSH and CDR2 LQKENI. Trimming shortened V by 6 bases and J by 6 bases, and 32 bases separated the two germline ends.

J is TRBJ2-3 and V is TRBV14; 10 bases map to TRBD2. The germline V gene has CDR1 SGHDN and CDR2 FVKESK. This CDR3 has 20 amino acids. V dropped 1 base and J dropped 5; count of bases not matched to a gene: 18. The CDR3 loop is CASSQGTRFSGRIGGDTQYF. CDR3 coding DNA: TGTGCCAGCAGCCAAGGGACCCGGTTTAGCGGGAGGATAGGTGGAGATACGCAGTATTTT.

This clonotype turned up a few times. The rearrangement links TRBV5-1 to TRBJ2-7; TRBD1 agrees at 7 bases. Germline-derived CDR1 and CDR2 are SGHRS and YFSETQ. This CDR3 comprises 16 residues. The V segment lost 0 bases and the J segment 1 base; nucleotides outside the gene matches: 7. The CDR3 reads CASSLALGQSSYEQYF. In nucleotides, the CDR3 is TGCGCCAGCAGCTTGGCCCTGGGACAGTCTTCCTACGAGCAGTACTTC.

This clonotype was counted ten times or more. The chain links TRBV20-1 to TRBJ1-5; TRBD1 matches 7 bases. The germline CDR1 and CDR2 sequences are DFQATT and SNEGSKA (reference sequence). The length of the CDR3 is 13 residues. V gave up 2 bases and J gave up 3 bases; unmatched junction bases: 1. CDR3 nucleotides: TGCAGTGCTAGAACAGGGGTCAATCAGCCCCAGCATTTT. Its protein is CSARTGVNQPQHF.

This clonotype was seen ten or more times. This chain joins TRBV27 and TRBJ2-1; TRBD2 matches 13 bases. The CDR3 is 16 amino acids. Germline CDR1 and CDR2: MNHEY and SMNVEV (reference sequence). V lost 4 bases, J lost 7 bases, and 7 bases stayed unmatched. CDR3 coding DNA: TGTGCCAGCAGTTCCCTCGGACTAGCGGGAGATAATGAGCAGTTCTTC. Translated, it gives CASSSLGLAGDNEQFF.

This chain joins TRBV12-3 or TRBV12-4 and TRBJ2-5; D may be TRBD1 (6 bases). The CDR3 has 14 amino acids. V shed 2 bases and J shed 7 bases, with 14 bases lying between them. The CDR3 here is CASSLHREKGTQYF. Written as DNA, the CDR3 is TGTGCCAGCAGTTTACACAGGGAAAAAGGGACCCAGTACTTC.

This clonotype was observed many times. The J gene is TRBJ2-7, the V gene TRBV12-3 or TRBV12-4, with 10 bases fitting TRBD2. The CDR3 consists of 16 residues. V was clipped by 2 bases and J by 2 bases; unmatched bases: 6. CDR3 in amino acids: CASSLIASGSPYEQYF. The CDR3 DNA sequence: TGTGCCAGCAGTTTAATCGCTAGCGGGAGCCCCTACGAGCAGTACTTC.

This clonotype was picked up many times. The chain employs TRBV6-1 and TRBJ2-3; TRBD1 agrees at 8 bases. CDR1 and CDR2 from the germline V gene are MNHNS and SASEGT. CDR3 size: 16 residues. V shed 2 bases, J shed 5 bases, and the junction held 9 bases outside the gene matches. CDR3 nucleotide sequence: TGTGCCAGCAGTGAATGGATCAGGGGGCCAGGAGATACGCAGTATTTT. Its translation: CASSEWIRGPGDTQYF.

This clonotype was counted ten times or more. This chain joins TRBV6-5 and TRBJ2-7, with 11 bases that match TRBD2. Trimming took 3 bases from V and 3 from J; bases not matched to a gene: 4. This CDR3 is built from 15 residues. Per the germline V gene, CDR1 is MNHEY and CDR2 is SVGAGI. The DNA of the CDR3 is TGTGCCAGCAGTTATAGCGGGAGGGACCACTACGAGCAGTACTTC. Amino acid sequence: CASSYSGRDHYEQYF.

This clonotype was counted at least ten times. CDR3 sequence (DNA): TGTGCCAGCAGTTCCCTTGACAGGGAGGCCACTGAAGCTTTCTTT. Its protein product is CASSSLDREATEAFF. The V gene is TRBV12-3 or TRBV12-4, the J gene TRBJ1-1; 7 nucleotides align to TRBD1. The V segment lost 4 bases and the J segment 4 bases; nucleotides outside the gene matches: 9. The CDR3 loop spans 15 amino acids.

This clonotype was seen only a few times. The chain carries TRBV6-1 and TRBJ1-6, with 7 positions matching TRBD1. The CDR3 has 15 amino acids. The germline CDR1 and CDR2 sequences are MNHNS and SASEGT. The V and J ends lost 6 bases and 6 bases, in that order; junction bases with no gene match: 8. The CDR3 sequence: CASSPSGGSNSPLHF. In DNA form, the CDR3 reads TGTGCCAGCAGCCCATCAGGGGGGAGTAATTCACCCCTCCACTTT.

In this sample, this clonotype turned up a few times. The genes are TRBV7-2 and TRBJ1-6; 9 nucleotides line up with TRBD1. The V gene's germline CDR1 is SGHTA and CDR2 FQGNSA. Germline trimming cut 5 bases from V and 9 bases from J; bases unmatched to any gene: 8. The CDR3 covers 15 residues. In DNA form, the CDR3 reads TGTGCCAGCAGCCGACAGGGGGGGGGAGGTTCACCCCTCCACTTT. Its protein product is CASSRQGGGGSPLHF.

This chain joins TRBV28 and TRBJ1-4; no reliable D call. V shed 4 bases and J shed 4 bases, with 16 bases lying between them. This CDR3 spans 16 amino acids. Per germline, CDR1 MDHEN and CDR2 SYDVKM. CDR3 DNA: TGTGCCAGCAGTTGGTCCTTTGGGGAGAGTAATGAAAAACTGTTTTTT. Translated: CASSWSFGESNEKLFF. The entire variable domain, with the rest obtained from reference TRBV28 and TRBJ1-4, is as follows: DVKVTQSSRYLVKRTGEKVFLECVQDMDHENMFWYRQDPGLGLRLIYFSYDVKMKEKGDIPEGYSVSREKKERFSLILESASTNQTSMYLCASSWSFGESNEKLFFGSGTQLSVL.

This clonotype came up many times. This chain connects TRBV7-2 to TRBJ2-1, with a possible D match to TRBD2 (5 bases). Per the germline V gene, CDR1 is SGHTA and CDR2 is FQGNSA. The CDR3 is 16 residues long. V lost 4 bases and J lost 7, with 20 bases in between. CDR3 nucleotide sequence: TGTGCCAGCAGCTCTAATACCCTAGGGAGAAGAAATGAGCAGTTCTTC. This translates into CASSSNTLGRRNEQFF.

This clonotype was counted many times. A much larger clone lies a single base off, so this may be a read error. This chain uses TRBV5-8 with TRBJ1-2, with a weak D call TRBD1 (6 bases). Germline CDR1 SGHTS, CDR2 YDEGEE. This CDR3 spans 14 amino acids. The V end lost 2 bases, the J end lost 4 bases, and 12 bases lay between the germline ends. The CDR3: CASSFAQGGYGYTF. The CDR3, as DNA: TGTGCCAGCAGCTTTGCACAGGGAGGCTATGGCTACACCTTC.